This TCR beta chain emerged from a study of T-cell memory formation after mild COVID-19. Study in general: TCR clustering was largely donor specific.

CDR1 and CDR2 from the germline V gene are MNHEY and SVGAGI. The CDR3 consists of 15 residues. V lost 0 bases and J 1 base, leaving 9 bases between the germline ends. Barcoded TCR alpha and TCR beta cDNA libraries with UMIs came from 5'RACE using constant-segment primers. TCRdb analysed the 5' RACE reads with MiXCR anew, one entry per CDR3 protein. Found here are around 500,000 distinct CDR3 sequences, 15% to 20% of them singletons; the top ten hold roughly an eighth. There are a few counts of this clonotype. The material sequenced was PBMCs or a T cell subset sorted from them (not recorded which). The TCR originated in an adult woman who had mild COVID-19 (a few samples of this study predate the infection). Cell type and time point are not known. The V gene is TRBV6-5, the J gene TRBJ2-5; D gene ambiguous. The CDR3 sequence is CASSYSTLSQETQYF. DNA for the CDR3: TGTGCCAGCAGTTACTCGACCCTTTCCCAAGAGACCCAGTACTTC.